Below are 23 T cell receptor beta chains sequenced from a single sample in a study of blood T cell repertoires in COVID-19. Using immunoSEQ multiplex PCR, the repertoire was profiled, and TCRdb retains in-frame clones only, with some absent. The profile shows about 120,000 clones, over 75% of them singletons. Sequencing input: peripheral blood. The receptor source for this set is a man in his sixties with active or convalescent COVID-19.

This sequence joins TRBV10-1 and TRBJ2-3, with a possible D match to TRBD1 (5 bases). Trimming removed 7 bases at V and 2 bases at J, with 13 bases between. Germline-derived CDR1 and CDR2 are WNHNN and SYGVQD (reference sequence). This CDR3 has 14 residues. This CDR3 reads CASIQGPITDTQYF. In nucleotides, the CDR3 is TGCGCCAGCATCCAGGGCCCAATCACAGATACGCAGTATTTT.

V gene TRBV3-1 (or the pseudogene TRBV3-2) combines with J gene TRBJ2-5; 9 bases fit TRBD2. The CDR3 has 16 residues. Trimming at V came to 4 bases and at J to 2 bases, leaving 8 bases not matched to a gene. Per germline, CDR1 LGHDT and CDR2 YNNKEL (reference sequence). The CDR3 region has the DNA TGTGCCAGCAGCCCTGTTGACAGCGGGAGGCAAGAGACCCAGTACTTC. Translation: CASSPVDSGRQETQYF.

V gene TRBV7-2 combines with J gene TRBJ2-5; 8 bases are a match to TRBD2. This CDR3 has 14 residues. V was clipped by 5 bases and J by 5 bases; unmatched bases: 7. Germline values: CDR1 SGHTA, CDR2 FQGNSA. CDR3 in DNA: TGTGCCAGCAGCACGATGAGCGGGAGTGAGACCCAGTACTTC. Its protein product is CASSTMSGSETQYF.

V is TRBV27 and J is TRBJ1-5; D perhaps matches TRBD1 (6 bases). The CDR3 length is 14 residues. V was trimmed by 9 bases and J by 7 bases, leaving 19 bases between them. Germline V gene lookup returns CDR1 MNHEY and CDR2 SMNVEV (reference sequence). CDR3 region: CASKTLGGNQPQHF. The CDR3 DNA is TGTGCCAGTAAGACCCTAGGGGGAAACCAGCCCCAGCATTTT.

This sequence joins TRBV7-6 and TRBJ1-2; TRBD1 is a possible D gene (5 bases). Germline CDR1 is SGHVS and CDR2 is FNYEAQ. Trimming shortened V by 1 base and J by 2 bases, and 8 bases separated the two germline ends. CDR3 length equals 14 residues. The CDR3, as DNA: TGTGCCAGCAGCTTAGGTGCAGGGAACTATGGCTACACCTTC. Residues: CASSLGAGNYGYTF. Based on the CDR3 plus reference TRBV7-6 and TRBJ1-2, the full variable domain is GAGVSQSPRYKVTKRGQDVALRCDPISGHVSLYWYRQALGQGPEFLTYFNYEAQQDKSGLPNDRFSAERPEGSISTLTIQRTEQRDSAMYRCASSLGAGNYGYTFGSGTRLTVV.

This clone was picked up one time. This sequence joins TRBV18 and TRBJ2-2; D gene unclear. This CDR3 has 15 amino acids. Germline V gene lookup returns CDR1 KGHSH and CDR2 LQKENI. V was clipped by 3 bases and J by 2 bases, with 10 bases between them. The CDR3 DNA reads TGTGCCAGCTCACCCCCCGGTCGTAACACCGGGGAGCTGTTTTTT. Protein: CASSPPGRNTGELFF.

The rearrangement links TRBV28 to TRBJ2-6; 7 bases fit TRBD1. Unmatched junction bases numbered 14, after V lost 6 bases and J lost 0 bases. This CDR3 is built from 19 residues. In germline, CDR1 is MDHEN, CDR2 SYDVKM. The DNA of the CDR3 is TGTGCCAGCAGCCAAAACCCGGGACAGCAGTACTCTGGGGCCAACGTCCTGACTTTC. It is translated as CASSQNPGQQYSGANVLTF.

This clone is a singleton in its sample. The chain's CDR3 is CASSRLTSGRLKNEQFF. For the CDR3, the DNA is TGTGCCAGCAGCCGACTGACTAGCGGGAGATTGAAAAATGAGCAGTTCTTC. V is TRBV3-1 (or the pseudogene TRBV3-2) and J is TRBJ2-1; 12 bases are a match to TRBD2. This CDR3 spans 17 amino acids. CDR1 is LGHDT and CDR2 is YNNKEL in the germline V gene (reference sequence). With 4 bases clipped from V and 7 bases from J, the junction kept 11 bases outside the gene matches.

The chain couples TRBV6-5 to TRBJ2-3; 10 bases fit TRBD2. Unmatched junction bases numbered 4, after V lost 0 bases and J lost 4 bases. Germline assignment: CDR1 MNHEY and CDR2 SVGAGI. The CDR3 has 16 amino acids. CDR3 amino acids: CASSYSLAGVPDTQYF. DNA of the CDR3: TGTGCCAGCAGTTACTCTCTAGCGGGAGTGCCAGATACGCAGTATTTT.

The chain carries TRBV27 and TRBJ2-2; 9 bases map to TRBD2. This CDR3 is 15 amino acids long. V gave up 3 bases and J gave up 2 bases; unmatched junction bases: 1. Germline V gene lookup returns CDR1 MNHEY and CDR2 SMNVEV (reference sequence). The CDR3 protein is CASSFSGGNTGELFF. The CDR3 DNA follows: TGTGCCAGCAGTTTTAGCGGGGGAAACACCGGGGAGCTGTTTTTT.

This chain links TRBV6-5 with TRBJ2-7; D possibly corresponds to TRBD1 (5 bases). V lost 8 bases and J lost 1, with 12 bases in between. This CDR3 spans 13 amino acids. The germline CDR1 and CDR2 sequences are MNHEY and SVGAGI. The CDR3 DNA reads TGTGCCAGCCCCAGGCCAGGGTCCTACGAGCAGTACTTC. It specifies CASPRPGSYEQYF.

V is TRBV4-2 and J is TRBJ2-1; 7 bases are shared with TRBD2. The V gene's germline CDR1 is LGHNA and CDR2 YNFKEQ. The V gene end was trimmed by 0 bases and the J gene end by 4 bases; junction bases not matched to a gene: 18. The CDR3 loop spans 20 amino acids. The CDR3 DNA reads TGTGCCAGCAGCCAAGATCTCGCGGCTAGCGGCCTAAATATGTACAATGAGCAGTTCTTC. Its translation is CASSQDLAASGLNMYNEQFF.

This sequence joins TRBV5-6 and TRBJ1-6; D is uncertain. There are 14 residues in the CDR3. The V gene lost 1 base and the J gene lost 9 bases, with 11 bases spanning the gap. From germline, CDR1 is SGHDT and CDR2 YYEEEE. The CDR3 protein is CASSLRTEVSPLHF. CDR3 nucleotides: TGTGCCAGCAGCTTGCGTACAGAAGTTTCACCCCTCCACTTT.

The chain combines TRBV7-2 with TRBJ2-2; the match to TRBD1 covers 8 bases. Trimming cost V 2 bases and J 4 bases; bases outside gene matches: 3. Per germline, CDR1 SGHTA and CDR2 FQGNSA. The CDR3 has 15 residues. CDR3 sequence (DNA): TGTGCCAGCAGCTTACCCAGGGGGCGCACCGGGGAGCTGTTTTTT. Translating gives CASSLPRGRTGELFF.

The chain carries TRBV11-3 and TRBJ1-1; the D gene is possibly TRBD1 (5 bases). CDR3 length: 13 amino acids. CDR1 and CDR2 from the germline V gene are SGHNT and YENEEA. V lost 1 base, J lost 8 bases, and 11 bases lay in between. The CDR3 DNA sequence: TGTGCCAGCAGCTTAGGGGGCGACTCCGAAGCTTTCTTT. It codes for CASSLGGDSEAFF. The whole variable domain, filled in from reference TRBV11-3 and TRBJ1-1, reads EAGVVQSPRYKIIEKKQPVAFWCNPISGHNTLYWYLQNLGQGPELLIRYENEEAVDDSQLPKDRFSAERLKGVDSTLKIQPAELGDSAVYLCASSLGGDSEAFFGQGTRLTVV.

The gene calls are TRBV28 and TRBJ2-5; TRBD1 might be the D (6 bases). The V gene's germline CDR1 is MDHEN and CDR2 SYDVKM. This CDR3 comprises 18 residues. V lost 3 bases and J 0 bases, leaving 20 bases between the germline ends. CDR3 DNA: TGTGCCAGCAGTTTTTACAGGGAATCAGAAGGGGACCAAGAGACCCAGTACTTC. Amino acids: CASSFYRESEGDQETQYF.

This rearrangement joins TRBV30 to TRBJ2-7; 9 nucleotides align to TRBD2. The germline V gene encodes CDR1 GTSNPN and CDR2 SVGIG (reference sequence). This CDR3 comprises 15 residues. The J segment lost 3 bases and the V segment lost 2 bases, leaving 8 bases of the junction unmatched. The CDR3: CAWSRDSSGSYEQYF. CDR3 coding DNA: TGTGCCTGGAGTCGCGATAGTAGCGGGAGCTACGAGCAGTACTTC.

The rearrangement links TRBV2 to TRBJ2-3; possibly TRBD2 for D (5 bases). The CDR3 is 11 residues long. Between the trimmed V and J ends, which lost 8 bases and 6 bases, there was a span of 9 bases. Germline V gene data show CDR1 as SNHLY and CDR2 as FYNNEI. DNA of the CDR3: TGTGCCAGCGGGAGTGTGGATACGCAGTATTTT. Its translation is CASGSVDTQYF. Filled out from reference TRBV2 and TRBJ2-3, the complete variable domain reads EPEVTQTPSHQVTQMGQEVILRCVPISNHLYFYWYRQILGQKVEFLVSFYNNEISEKSEIFDDQFSVERPDGSNFTLKIRSTKLEDSAMYFCASGSVDTQYFGPGTRLTVL.

Only one count was recorded for this clone. The chain uses TRBV2 and TRBJ1-5; no clear D. This CDR3 is built from 14 residues. Germline values: CDR1 SNHLY, CDR2 FYNNEI. The V gene lost 4 bases and the J gene lost 0 bases, with 7 bases spanning the gap. CDR3 DNA: TGTGCCAGCAGTGTTCAGTATAGCAATCAGCCCCAGCATTTT. Translation gives CASSVQYSNQPQHF. The full variable domain, its missing parts supplied by reference TRBV2 and TRBJ1-5, is EPEVTQTPSHQVTQMGQEVILRCVPISNHLYFYWYRQILGQKVEFLVSFYNNEISEKSEIFDDQFSVERPDGSNFTLKIRSTKLEDSAMYFCASSVQYSNQPQHFGDGTRLSIL.

This clone was seen only a few times. The chain has TRBV10-3 and TRBJ2-3; 7 bases map to TRBD2. The CDR3 is made up of 18 amino acids. Germline V gene lookup returns CDR1 ENHRY and CDR2 SYGVKD. Unmatched junction bases numbered 18, after V lost 6 bases and J lost 3 bases. The CDR3 here is CAISLGPERGERTDTQYF. The DNA for the CDR3 is TGTGCCATCAGCCTGGGGCCCGAACGGGGGGAACGGACAGATACGCAGTATTTT.

This clone was observed a single time. V and J are TRBV28 and TRBJ2-5; 10 bases are shared with TRBD2. Trimming removed 6 bases from V and 5 bases from J; junction bases left unmatched: 9. The CDR3 covers 15 residues. CDR1 MDHEN and CDR2 SYDVKM come from the germline V gene. The CDR3 DNA follows: TGTGCCAGCAGGTCCTTAACGGGACTAGCGGAGACCCAGTACTTC. The encoded protein is CASRSLTGLAETQYF. Drawing the rest from reference TRBV28 and TRBJ2-5, the complete variable domain is DVKVTQSSRYLVKRTGEKVFLECVQDMDHENMFWYRQDPGLGLRLIYFSYDVKMKEKGDIPEGYSVSREKKERFSLILESASTNQTSMYLCASRSLTGLAETQYFGPGTRLLVL.

A few counts support this clone. The chain uses TRBV4-3 and TRBJ2-5; unclear D gene. Germline V gives CDR1 LGHNA, CDR2 YSLEER. Trimming took off 1 base at V and 4 bases at J, with 16 bases between the two ends. The CDR3 loop spans 16 amino acids. CDR3 residues: CASSQVPTSSRETQYF. The CDR3, as DNA: TGCGCCAGCAGCCAAGTCCCGACTTCAAGCAGAGAGACCCAGTACTTC.

The J gene is TRBJ1-2, the V gene TRBV28; weak D call: TRBD1 (5 bases). This CDR3 has 15 residues. Germline loops: CDR1 MDHEN, CDR2 SYDVKM. V was cut by 2 bases and J by 4 bases, with 14 bases left in between. The CDR3 coding sequence is TGTGCCAGCAGTTTAGGCGGGGCCGGAGGCTATGGCTACACCTTC. It specifies CASSLGGAGGYGYTF.